The T cell receptor beta chain described here comes from a study of cytomegalovirus exposure and HLA in healthy donors. The PCR had 60 Vbeta and 13 Jbeta primers. TCRdb's table, derived via immunoSEQ multiplex PCR, lists solely in-frame clones and lacks some. The sample carries fewer than 250,000 clones, around 80% recorded once. Healthy bone marrow donors formed the donor group. V was pared by 4 bases and J by 8 bases, with 15 bases between. This CDR3 contains 15 residues. Germline V gene data show CDR1 as MNHEY and CDR2 as SVGAGI. Sequencing was performed on PBMCs. This sequence originates from a man aged 18-30 years in good health and CMV-seronegative. The V gene is TRBV6-5, the J gene TRBJ1-6; D is possibly TRBD1 (5 bases). Here the CDR3 DNA reads TGTGCCAGCAGTTCAGGCGGGGGGGGTGATTCACCCCTCCACTTT. Translated, it gives CASSSGGGGDSPLHF.